The entry below describes one T cell receptor beta chain. The CDR3 has 15 amino acids. V was pared by 8 bases and J by 4 bases, with 20 bases between. From germline, CDR1 is LNHDA and CDR2 SQIVND (reference sequence). Profiling relied on immunoSEQ multiplex PCR, and the TCRdb table lists in-frame clones only, not all of them. Among 200,000 to 250,000 clones, around 81% were seen once, and the ten largest hold about 2%. This sample is part of a study of blood T cell repertoires in COVID-19. The chain links TRBV19 to TRBJ1-1; unclear D gene. Sample: peripheral blood. The receptor was derived from a man aged 30 to 39 who had recovered from COVID-19. Here the CDR3 reads CASQTWSGDGTEAFF. CDR3 DNA: TGTGCCAGTCAAACCTGGTCCGGGGATGGCACTGAAGCTTTCTTT.